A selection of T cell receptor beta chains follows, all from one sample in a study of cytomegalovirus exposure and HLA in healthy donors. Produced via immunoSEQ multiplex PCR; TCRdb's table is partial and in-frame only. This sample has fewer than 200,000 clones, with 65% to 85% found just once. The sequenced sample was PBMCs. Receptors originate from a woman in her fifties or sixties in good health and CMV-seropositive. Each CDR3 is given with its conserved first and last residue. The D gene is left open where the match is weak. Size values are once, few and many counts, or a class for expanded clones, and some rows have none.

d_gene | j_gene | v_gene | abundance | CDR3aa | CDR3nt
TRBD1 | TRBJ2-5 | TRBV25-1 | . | CASSTGSGQGSIGETQYF | TGTGCCAGCAGTACTGGGTCGGGACAGGGGAGTATTGGAGAGACCCAGTACTTC
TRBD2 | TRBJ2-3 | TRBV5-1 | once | CASSLGTSGRATDTQYF | TGCGCCAGCAGCTTGGGAACTAGCGGGAGGGCCACAGATACGCAGTATTTT
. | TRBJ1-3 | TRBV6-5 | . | CASSYVPAGNTIYF | TGTGCCAGCAGTTACGTTCCCGCTGGAAACACCATATATTTT
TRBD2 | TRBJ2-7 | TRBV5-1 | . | CASSPGTSGIYEQYF | TGCGCCAGCAGCCCCGGGACTAGCGGGATCTACGAGCAGTACTTC
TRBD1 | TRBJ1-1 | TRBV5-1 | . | CASSSTGGTTEAFF | TGCGCCAGCAGCTCGACAGGGGGGACCACTGAAGCTTTCTTT
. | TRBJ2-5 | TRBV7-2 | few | CASSYSGTSSTQYF | TGTGCCAGCAGCTATAGCGGTACTTCATCGACCCAGTACTTC
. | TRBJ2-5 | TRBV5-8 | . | CASSSGGGTQYF | TGTGCCAGCAGCTCCGGGGGAGGGACCCAGTACTTC
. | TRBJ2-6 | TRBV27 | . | CASSFARPLNSGANVLTF | TGTGCCAGCAGTTTTGCCAGGCCTCTCAACTCTGGGGCCAACGTCCTGACTTTC
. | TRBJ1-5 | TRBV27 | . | CASSFVGGNQPQHF | TGTGCCAGCAGTTTTGTAGGGGGCAATCAGCCCCAGCATTTT
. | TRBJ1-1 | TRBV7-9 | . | CASSPEGGLNTEAFF | TGTGCCAGCAGCCCAGAGGGCGGGTTGAACACTGAAGCTTTCTTT
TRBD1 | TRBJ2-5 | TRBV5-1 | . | CASSLSRDRGETQYF | TGCGCCAGCAGCTTGTCAAGGGACAGGGGGGAGACCCAGTACTTC
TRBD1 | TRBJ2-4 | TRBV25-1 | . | CASSTGDTDIQYF | TGTGCCAGCAGTACAGGGGATACGGACATTCAGTACTTC
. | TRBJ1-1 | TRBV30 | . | CAWSKRRVGTEAFF | TGTGCCTGGAGTAAGCGCAGGGTGGGGACTGAAGCTTTCTTT
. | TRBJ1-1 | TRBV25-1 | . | CASSPFSGREAEAFF | TGTGCCAGCAGTCCCTTCTCGGGCAGGGAGGCTGAAGCTTTCTTT
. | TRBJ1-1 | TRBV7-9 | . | CASSTTTAEAFF | TGTGCCAGCAGCACCACAACAGCCGAAGCTTTCTTT
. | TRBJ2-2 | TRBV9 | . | CASSARLRPTNTGELFF | TGTGCCAGCAGCGCACGACTCCGCCCAACGAACACCGGGGAGCTGTTTTTT
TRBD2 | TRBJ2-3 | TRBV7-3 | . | CASSLTRLAGGRDTQYF | TGTGCCAGCAGCTTAACGCGACTAGCGGGGGGGAGGGATACGCAGTATTTT
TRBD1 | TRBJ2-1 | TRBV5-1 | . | CASSFTGTGKGNEQFF | TGCGCCAGCAGCTTCACTGGGACAGGGAAGGGCAATGAGCAGTTCTTC
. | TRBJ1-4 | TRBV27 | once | CASSLLSNEKLFF | TGTGCCAGCAGTTTACTCAGTAATGAAAAACTGTTTTTT
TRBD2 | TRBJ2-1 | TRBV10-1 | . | CASSESTSGGVDEQFF | TGCGCCAGCAGTGAGTCGACTAGCGGGGGGGTGGATGAGCAGTTCTTC
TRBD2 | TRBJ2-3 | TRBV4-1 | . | CASTLRGGSTDTQYF | TGCGCCAGCACCTTACGCGGGGGAAGCACAGATACGCAGTATTTT
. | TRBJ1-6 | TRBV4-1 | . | CASTRTGSPLHF | TGCGCCAGCACCAGAACGGGTTCACCCCTCCACTTT
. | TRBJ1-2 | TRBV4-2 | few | CASSQDKPGQTANYGYTF | TGTGCCAGCAGCCAAGATAAGCCCGGACAGACCGCAAACTATGGCTACACCTTC
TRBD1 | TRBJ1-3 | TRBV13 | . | CASSLSRTGLNTIYF | TGTGCCAGCAGCTTATCGAGGACAGGGTTGAACACCATATATTTT
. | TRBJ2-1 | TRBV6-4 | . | CASSDSKGDYNEQFF | TGTGCCAGCAGTGACTCGAAGGGGGATTACAATGAGCAGTTCTTC
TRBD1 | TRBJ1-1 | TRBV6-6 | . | CASSPQGADGTEAFF | TGTGCCAGCAGTCCGCAGGGGGCCGACGGCACTGAAGCTTTCTTT
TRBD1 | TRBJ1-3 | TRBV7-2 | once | CASGGAGNTIYF | TGTGCCTCAGGGGGTGCTGGAAACACCATATATTTT
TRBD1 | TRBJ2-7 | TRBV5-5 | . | CASTMSDRGYHEQYF | TGTGCCAGCACCATGAGCGACAGGGGGTACCACGAGCAGTACTTC
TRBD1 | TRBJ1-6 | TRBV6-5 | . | CASSNFRDRLDSPLHF | TGTGCCAGCAGTAACTTCCGGGACAGGCTCGATTCACCCCTCCACTTT
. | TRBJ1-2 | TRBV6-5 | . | CASRETGFYGYTF | TGTGCCAGCAGGGAGACAGGCTTCTATGGCTACACCTTC
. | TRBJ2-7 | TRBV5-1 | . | CASSLGSSYEQYF | TGCGCCAGCAGCTTGGGGTCTAGTTACGAGCAGTACTTC
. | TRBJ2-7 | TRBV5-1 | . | CASSYQPTVYEQYF | TGCGCCAGCAGCTACCAACCGACAGTCTACGAGCAGTACTTC
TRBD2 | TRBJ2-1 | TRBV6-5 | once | CASRLLAGGNEQFF | TGTGCCAGCAGGTTACTAGCGGGAGGGAATGAGCAGTTCTTC
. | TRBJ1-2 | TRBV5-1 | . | CASSAGDWDGYTF | TGCGCCAGCAGCGCAGGGGATTGGGATGGCTACACCTTC
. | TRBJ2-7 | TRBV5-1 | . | CASSLAQGSYEQYF | TGCGCCAGCAGCTTGGCGCAGGGTTCCTACGAGCAGTACTTC
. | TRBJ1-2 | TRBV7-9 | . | CASSLGLGYTF | TGTGCCAGCAGCTTAGGACTAGGCTACACCTTC
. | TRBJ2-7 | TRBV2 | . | CASRKESYEQYF | TGTGCCAGCAGGAAAGAGAGCTACGAGCAGTACTTC
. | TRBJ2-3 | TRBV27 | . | CASSLWSGSTDTQYF | TGTGCCAGCAGTTTATGGAGCGGGAGCACAGATACGCAGTATTTT
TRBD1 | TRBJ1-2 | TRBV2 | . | CASSPGQGSYGYTF | TGTGCCAGCAGCCCGGGACAGGGATCCTATGGCTACACCTTC
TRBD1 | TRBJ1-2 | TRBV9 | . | CASSVTGLSYGYTF | TGTGCCAGCAGCGTGACAGGGTTAAGCTATGGCTACACCTTC